Detailed here is one TCR beta chain. The ends lost 5 bases at V and 10 bases at J; junction bases unmatched: 8. There are 13 residues in the CDR3. The germline CDR1 and CDR2 sequences are MNHEY and SVGAGI. This entry belongs to a study of cytomegalovirus exposure and HLA in healthy donors. PCR employed 60 Vbeta and 13 Jbeta primers. TCRdb's copy holds only in-frame clones and misses some; the assay was immunoSEQ multiplex PCR. The sample comprises more than 130,000 clones, 77% of which are singletons, and approximately 5% rests with the top ten. Sequences were obtained from PBMCs. This sequence originates from a woman aged 50 to 60 in good health and CMV-seronegative. This chain connects TRBV6-5 to TRBJ2-3, with 8 bases aligning to TRBD2. The CDR3 region is CASSPRGGLAQYF. In DNA, the CDR3 is TGTGCCAGCAGTCCTCGGGGGGGGCTCGCGCAGTATTTT.